This paragraph covers one TCR beta chain sequence. This entry comes from a study of blood T cell repertoires in COVID-19. Source study methods: Amplification with reference gene primers provided the estimates of nucleated cell counts. Assay: immunoSEQ multiplex PCR; the TCRdb copy retains only in-frame clones and omits some. That table furnishes V, J and clone size, whereas the DNA furnished D and trimming. Of about 120,000 clones listed, 85% are singletons. CDR1 is GTSNPN, CDR2 SVGIG, per germline (reference sequence). The trim removed 1 base at V and 0 bases at J, leaving 9 bases unmatched. CDR3 length: 17 amino acids.

V and J are TRBV30 and TRBJ1-3; 7 nucleotides line up with TRBD1. The TCR originated in a man aged 80 or over with acute or convalescent COVID-19. Sequencing was done on a sample of peripheral blood. CDR3 in amino acids: CAWSGGGVTLSGNTIYF. CDR3 in DNA: TGTGCCTGGAGTGGAGGGGGCGTAACTCTCTCTGGAAACACCATATATTTT. The full variable domain, completed using reference TRBV30 and TRBJ1-3, is SQTIHQWPATLVQPVGSPLSLECTVEGTSNPNLYWYRQAAGRGLQLLFYSVGIGQISSEVPQNLSASRPQDRQFILSSKKLLLSDSGFYLCAWSGGGVTLSGNTIYFGEGSWLTVV.